The source of this TCR beta chain is a study of T cells in pancreatic ductal adenocarcinoma. Whole-study results and caveats: Results skew toward the minority of patients with early-stage disease.

Remarks on this clone: Its cognate antigen is unknown.

Clones were read by immunoSEQ multiplex PCR, and TCRdb kept only the in-frame ones, dropping some. The sample holds 100,000 or so clones, over 90% seen once. The selected patients with pancreatic ductal adenocarcinoma had surgery but no neoadjuvant therapy. J lost 6 bases, V lost 4 bases, and 12 bases had no gene match. CDR1 and CDR2 (germline): MGHRA, YSYEKL. The CDR3 has 16 amino acids. Specimen: PBMCs. The TCR sequence derives from a human donor with pancreatic ductal adenocarcinoma. V gene TRBV4-1 combines with J gene TRBJ2-1; 7 bases line up with TRBD2. CDR3 amino acids: CASSPRGGSKGNEQFF. The CDR3 nucleotides read TGCGCCAGCAGCCCCAGAGGCGGGAGTAAGGGCAATGAGCAGTTCTTC.